The rows below give T cell receptor beta chains drawn from one sample of a study of blood T cell repertoires in COVID-19. TCRdb's copy holds only in-frame clones and misses some; the assay was immunoSEQ multiplex PCR. This table holds about 26,000 clones, roughly 90% found once. What was sequenced was peripheral blood. The receptors stem from a human donor in a cohort sampled during active COVID-19. Each CDR3 is given with its conserved first and last residue.

j_gene	v_gene	CDR3aa
TRBJ1-5	TRBV10-2	CASNITEYSNQPQHF
TRBJ2-5	TRBV6-5	CASSFSGGKETQYF
TRBJ1-1	TRBV6-4	CASRRHLLSMNTEAFF
TRBJ2-1	TRBV18	CASSLDRGRLNEQFF
TRBJ2-3	TRBV18	CASSPPGGGTDTQYF
TRBJ2-3	TRBV13	CASSLVDHLAHRWAGGGHADTQYF
TRBJ2-1	TRBV28	CASSSLQTGATYNEQFF
TRBJ2-5	TRBV2	CASGTSGGGTKETQYF
TRBJ1-1	TRBV2	CASSDGPGGPDTEAFF
TRBJ1-1	TRBV5-1	CASSLEFRANTEAFF
TRBJ2-7	TRBV5-1	CASSPAARGLHEQYF
TRBJ2-5	TRBV6-4	CASKPDRGFQETQYF
TRBJ2-6	TRBV5-4	CASSSTTGGESGANVLTF
TRBJ1-2	TRBV19	CASSNRNYGYTF
TRBJ2-5	TRBV3-1/TRBV3-2	CASSHRDRLQETQYF
TRBJ2-3	TRBV7-7	CASSAVLLTSTDTQYF
TRBJ2-7	TRBV4-1	CASSQKDFSYEQYF
TRBJ1-1	TRBV18	CASSPLGGNTEAFF
TRBJ2-3	TRBV2	CASSDPGQTTDTQYF
TRBJ2-7	TRBV2	CASQLDSSEQYF